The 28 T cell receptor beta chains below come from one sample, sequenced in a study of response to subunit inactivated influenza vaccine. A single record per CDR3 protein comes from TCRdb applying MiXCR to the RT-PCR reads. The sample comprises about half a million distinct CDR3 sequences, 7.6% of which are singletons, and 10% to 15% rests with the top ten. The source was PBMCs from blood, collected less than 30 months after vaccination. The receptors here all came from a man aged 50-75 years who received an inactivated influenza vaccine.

CDR3 nucleotide sequence: TGTGCCAGCAGCACGACAGGGTGGAACACTGAAGCTTTCTTT. The encoded protein is CASSTTGWNTEAFF. The chain links TRBV7-3 to TRBJ1-1, with 7 bases lining up with TRBD1. The ends lost 5 bases at V and 1 base at J; junction bases unmatched: 4. The CDR3 consists of 14 residues. CDR1 is SGHTA and CDR2 is FQGTGA in the germline V gene.

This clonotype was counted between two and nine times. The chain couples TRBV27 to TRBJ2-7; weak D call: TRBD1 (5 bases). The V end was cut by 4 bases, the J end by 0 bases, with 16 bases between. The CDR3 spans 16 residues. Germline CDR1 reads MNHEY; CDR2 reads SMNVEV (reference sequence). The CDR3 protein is CASSSSWQGYSYEQYF. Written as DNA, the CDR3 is TGTGCCAGCAGTTCCTCTTGGCAGGGTTACTCCTACGAGCAGTACTTC.

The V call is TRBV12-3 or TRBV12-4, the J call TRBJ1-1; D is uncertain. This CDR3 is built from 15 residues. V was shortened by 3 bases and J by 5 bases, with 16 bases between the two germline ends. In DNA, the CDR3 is TGTGCCAGCAGTTTTAGTATTAATAGGGATACTGAAGCTTTCTTT. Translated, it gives CASSFSINRDTEAFF.

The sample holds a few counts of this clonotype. CDR3 loop: CAWSAPRGRVDSQQYF. The CDR3 DNA reads as TGTGCCTGGAGTGCCCCCAGGGGCAGGGTGGACTCTCAGCAGTACTTC. The V and J genes are TRBV30 and TRBJ2-7; D possibly corresponds to TRBD1 (6 bases). V was shortened by 1 base and J by 8 bases, with 24 bases between the two germline ends. From germline, CDR1 is GTSNPN and CDR2 SVGIG (reference sequence). The CDR3 is 16 residues long.

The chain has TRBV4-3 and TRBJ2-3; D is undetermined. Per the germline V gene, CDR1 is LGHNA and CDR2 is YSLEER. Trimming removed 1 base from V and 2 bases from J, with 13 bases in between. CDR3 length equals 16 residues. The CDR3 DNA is TGCGCCAGCAGCCAAGTCTTAGAGCTGGCCACAGATACGCAGTATTTT. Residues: CASSQVLELATDTQYF.

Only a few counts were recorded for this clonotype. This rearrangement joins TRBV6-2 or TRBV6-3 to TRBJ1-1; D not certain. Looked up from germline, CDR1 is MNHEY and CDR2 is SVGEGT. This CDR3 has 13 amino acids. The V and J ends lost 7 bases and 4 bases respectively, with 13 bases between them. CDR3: CASTTIGSTEAFF. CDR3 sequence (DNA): TGTGCCAGCACCACCATTGGGAGCACTGAAGCTTTCTTT.

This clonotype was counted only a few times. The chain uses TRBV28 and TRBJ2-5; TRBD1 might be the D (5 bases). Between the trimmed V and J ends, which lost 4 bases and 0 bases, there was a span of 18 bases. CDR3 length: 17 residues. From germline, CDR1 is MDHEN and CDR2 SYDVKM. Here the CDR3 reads CASSSGHPETDQETQYF. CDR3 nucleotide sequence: TGTGCCAGCAGTTCCGGACACCCCGAAACAGACCAAGAGACCCAGTACTTC. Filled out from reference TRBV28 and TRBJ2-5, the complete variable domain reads DVKVTQSSRYLVKRTGEKVFLECVQDMDHENMFWYRQDPGLGLRLIYFSYDVKMKEKGDIPEGYSVSREKKERFSLILESASTNQTSMYLCASSSGHPETDQETQYFGPGTRLLVL.

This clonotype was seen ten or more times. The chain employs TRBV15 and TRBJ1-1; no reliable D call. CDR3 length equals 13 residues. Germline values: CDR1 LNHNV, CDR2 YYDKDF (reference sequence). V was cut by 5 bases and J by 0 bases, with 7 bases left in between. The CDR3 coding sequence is TGTGCCACCAGCCGGGGAGTGAACACTGAAGCTTTCTTT. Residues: CATSRGVNTEAFF.

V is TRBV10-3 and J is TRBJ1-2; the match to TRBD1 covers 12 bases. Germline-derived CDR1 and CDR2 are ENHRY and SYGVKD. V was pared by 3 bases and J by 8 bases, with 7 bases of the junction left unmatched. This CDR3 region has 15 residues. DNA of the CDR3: TGTGCCATCAGTGACCCGGGACAGGGGGCTCGCGGCTACACCTTC. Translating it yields CAISDPGQGARGYTF.

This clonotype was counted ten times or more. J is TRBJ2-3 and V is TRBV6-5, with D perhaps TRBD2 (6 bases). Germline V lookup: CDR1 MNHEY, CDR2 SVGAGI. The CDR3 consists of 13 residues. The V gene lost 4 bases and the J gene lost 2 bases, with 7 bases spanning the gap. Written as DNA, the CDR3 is TGTGCCAGCAGTTCACTAGCCACAGATACGCAGTATTTT. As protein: CASSSLATDTQYF.

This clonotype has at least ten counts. The CDR3 DNA is TGTGCCATCAAGGGGAACTTTCTCTCCTACAATGAGCAGTTCTTC. Residues: CAIKGNFLSYNEQFF. V and J are TRBV15 and TRBJ2-1; D is perhaps TRBD1 (5 bases). The CDR3 consists of 15 residues. Germline CDR1 is LNHNV and CDR2 is YYDKDF (reference sequence). The V and J ends lost 10 bases and 0 bases respectively, with 16 bases between them. The full variable domain, rest sourced from reference TRBV15 and TRBJ2-1, is DAMVIQNPRYQVTQFGKPVTLSCSQTLNHNVMYWYQQKSSQAPKLLFHYYDKDFNNEADTPDNFQSRRPNTSFCFLDIRSPGLGDTAMYLCAIKGNFLSYNEQFFGPGTRLTVL.

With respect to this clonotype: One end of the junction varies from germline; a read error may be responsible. CDR3 sequence: CSARDPKSPAGGDF. For the CDR3, the DNA is TGCAGTGCTAGAGACCCCAAATCCCCAGCGGGAGGTGACTTT. This chain uses TRBV20-1 with TRBJ2-3, with 9 bases that match TRBD2. The V gene's germline CDR1 is DFQATT and CDR2 SNEGSKA (reference sequence). The CDR3 contains 14 residues.

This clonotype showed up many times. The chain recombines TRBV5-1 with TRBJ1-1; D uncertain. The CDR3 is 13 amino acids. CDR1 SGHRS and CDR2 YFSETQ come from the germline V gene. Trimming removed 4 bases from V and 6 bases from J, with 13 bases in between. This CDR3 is CASSQYEGAEAFF. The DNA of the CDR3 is TGCGCCAGCAGCCAATACGAGGGTGCTGAAGCTTTCTTT. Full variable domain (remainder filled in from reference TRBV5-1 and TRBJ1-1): KAGVTQTPRYLIKTRGQQVTLSCSPISGHRSVSWYQQTPGQGLQFLFEYFSETQRNKGNFPGRFSGRQFSNSRSEMNVSTLELGDSALYLCASSQYEGAEAFFGQGTRLTVV.

This chain's CDR3 is CASSLTEGAQETQYF. The CDR3 nucleotides read TGTGCCAGCAGCTTGACTGAGGGAGCACAAGAGACCCAGTACTTC. The rearrangement uses TRBV5-6 and TRBJ2-5, with D possibly matching TRBD2 (5 bases). The CDR3 length is 15 residues. V lost 1 base and J 2 bases, leaving 12 bases between the germline ends. Germline-derived CDR1 and CDR2 are SGHDT and YYEEEE.

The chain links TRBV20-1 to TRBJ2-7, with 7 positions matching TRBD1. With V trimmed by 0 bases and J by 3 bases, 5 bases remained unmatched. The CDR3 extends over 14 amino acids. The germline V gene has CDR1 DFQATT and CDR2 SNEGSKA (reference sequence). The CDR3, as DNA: TGCAGTGCTAGAGATGGGGCAGGGGGCTACGAGCAGTACTTC. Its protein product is CSARDGAGGYEQYF.

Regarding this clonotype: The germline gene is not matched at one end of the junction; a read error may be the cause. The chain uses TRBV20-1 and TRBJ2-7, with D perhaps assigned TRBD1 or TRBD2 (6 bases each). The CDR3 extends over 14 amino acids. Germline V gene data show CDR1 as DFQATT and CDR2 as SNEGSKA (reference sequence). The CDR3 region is CSSRPGGQTYEQYF. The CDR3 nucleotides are TGCAGTTCTAGGCCCGGGGGCCAGACATACGAGCAGTACTTC.

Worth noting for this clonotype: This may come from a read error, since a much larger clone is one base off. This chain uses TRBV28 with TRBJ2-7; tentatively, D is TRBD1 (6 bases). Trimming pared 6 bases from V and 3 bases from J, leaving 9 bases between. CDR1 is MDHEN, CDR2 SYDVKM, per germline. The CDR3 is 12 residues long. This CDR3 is CASSMDSYEQYF. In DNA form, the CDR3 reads TGTGCCAGCAGCATGGACAGCTACGAGCAGTACTTC. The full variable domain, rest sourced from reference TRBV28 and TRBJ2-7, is DVKVTQSSRYLVKRTGEKVFLECVQDMDHENMFWYRQDPGLGLRLIYFSYDVKMKEKGDIPEGYSVSREKKERFSLILESASTNQTSMYLCASSMDSYEQYFGPGTRLTVT.

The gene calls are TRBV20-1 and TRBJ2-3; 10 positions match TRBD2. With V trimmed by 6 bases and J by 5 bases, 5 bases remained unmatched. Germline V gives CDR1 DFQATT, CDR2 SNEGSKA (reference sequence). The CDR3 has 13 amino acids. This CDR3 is CSALAGEVDTQYF. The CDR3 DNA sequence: TGCAGTGCCCTAGCGGGAGAAGTAGATACGCAGTATTTT.

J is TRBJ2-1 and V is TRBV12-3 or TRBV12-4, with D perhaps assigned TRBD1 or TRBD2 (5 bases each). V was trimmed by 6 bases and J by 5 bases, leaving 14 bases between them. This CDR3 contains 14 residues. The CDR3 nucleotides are TGTGCCAGCAGCACGGGACGGCGTAACAATGAGCAGTTCTTC. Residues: CASSTGRRNNEQFF.

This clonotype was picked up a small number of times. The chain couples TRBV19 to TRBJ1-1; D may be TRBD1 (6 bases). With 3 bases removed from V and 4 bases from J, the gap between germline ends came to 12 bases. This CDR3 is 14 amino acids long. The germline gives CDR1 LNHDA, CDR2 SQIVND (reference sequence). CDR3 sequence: CASSIVGTPTEAFF. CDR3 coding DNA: TGTGCCAGTAGTATTGTCGGGACACCCACTGAAGCTTTCTTT.

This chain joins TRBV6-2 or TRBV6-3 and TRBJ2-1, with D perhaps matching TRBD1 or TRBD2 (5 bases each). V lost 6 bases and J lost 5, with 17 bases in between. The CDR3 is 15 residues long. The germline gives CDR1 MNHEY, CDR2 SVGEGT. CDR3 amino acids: CASRRPGTENNEQFF. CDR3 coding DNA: TGTGCCAGCAGACGTCCCGGGACGGAAAACAATGAGCAGTTCTTC.

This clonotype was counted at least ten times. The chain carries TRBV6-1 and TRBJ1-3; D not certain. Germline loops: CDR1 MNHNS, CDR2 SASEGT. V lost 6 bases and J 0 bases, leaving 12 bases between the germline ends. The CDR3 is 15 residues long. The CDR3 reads CASSKGRTSGNTIYF. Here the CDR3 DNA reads TGTGCCAGCAGCAAAGGACGGACCTCTGGAAACACCATATATTTT.

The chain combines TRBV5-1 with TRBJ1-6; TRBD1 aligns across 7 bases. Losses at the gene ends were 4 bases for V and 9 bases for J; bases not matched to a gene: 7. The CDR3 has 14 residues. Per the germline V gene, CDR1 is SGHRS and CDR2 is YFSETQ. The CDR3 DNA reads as TGCGCCAGCAGCCCCCGACAGGGTATTTCACCCCTCCACTTT. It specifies CASSPRQGISPLHF. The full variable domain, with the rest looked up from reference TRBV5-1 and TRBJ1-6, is KAGVTQTPRYLIKTRGQQVTLSCSPISGHRSVSWYQQTPGQGLQFLFEYFSETQRNKGNFPGRFSGRQFSNSRSEMNVSTLELGDSALYLCASSPRQGISPLHFGNGTRLTVT.

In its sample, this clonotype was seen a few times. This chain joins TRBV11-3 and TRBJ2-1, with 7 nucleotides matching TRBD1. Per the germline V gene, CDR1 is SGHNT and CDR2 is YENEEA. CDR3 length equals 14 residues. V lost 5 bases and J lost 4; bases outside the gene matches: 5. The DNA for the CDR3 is TGTGCCAGCAGCGATTGGGGACAGTACAATGAGCAGTTCTTC. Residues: CASSDWGQYNEQFF.

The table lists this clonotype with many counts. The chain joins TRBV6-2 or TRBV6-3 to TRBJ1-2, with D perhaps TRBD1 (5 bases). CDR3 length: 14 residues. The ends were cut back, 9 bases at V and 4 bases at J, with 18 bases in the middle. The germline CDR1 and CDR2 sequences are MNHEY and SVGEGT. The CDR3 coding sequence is TGTGCCAGTCACAGGTTGAGTGGGAGCTATGGCTACACCTTC. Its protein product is CASHRLSGSYGYTF.

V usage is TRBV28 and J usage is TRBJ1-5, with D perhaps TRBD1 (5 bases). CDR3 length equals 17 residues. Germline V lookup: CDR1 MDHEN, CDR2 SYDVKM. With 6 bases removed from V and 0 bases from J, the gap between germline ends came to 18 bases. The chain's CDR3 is CASRDPGLPYSNQPQHF. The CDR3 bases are TGTGCCAGCAGAGACCCGGGGCTTCCTTATAGCAATCAGCCCCAGCATTTT.

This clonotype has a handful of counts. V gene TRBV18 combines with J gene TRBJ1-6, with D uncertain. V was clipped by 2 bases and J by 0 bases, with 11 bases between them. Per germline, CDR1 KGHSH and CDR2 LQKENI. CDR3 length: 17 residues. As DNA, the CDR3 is TGTGCCAGCTCACCAGAGACGTGGAGCTCCTATAATTCACCCCTCCACTTT. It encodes CASSPETWSSYNSPLHF.

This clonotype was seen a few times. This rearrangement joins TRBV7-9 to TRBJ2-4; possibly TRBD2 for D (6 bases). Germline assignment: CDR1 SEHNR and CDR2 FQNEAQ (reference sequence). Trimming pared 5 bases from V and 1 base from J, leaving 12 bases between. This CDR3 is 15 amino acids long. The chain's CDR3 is CASSGGVGAKNIQYF. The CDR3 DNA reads TGTGCCAGCAGCGGCGGGGTGGGGGCCAAAAACATTCAGTACTTC.